This entry lists 22 T cell receptor beta chains sequenced from one sample in a study of response to subunit inactivated influenza vaccine. One entry per CDR3 protein, called by TCRdb with MiXCR from the RT-PCR reads. The data show over 800,000 distinct CDR3 sequences, over 20% seen once. The input for sequencing was PBMCs from blood, taken 4 to 6 days after vaccination. The receptor source for this set is a man in his fifties who received an inactivated influenza vaccine.

Ten or more counts support this clonotype. The chain employs TRBV6-1 and TRBJ2-1; D not resolved. The CDR3 loop spans 13 amino acids. Trimming removed 8 bases at V and 7 bases at J, with 15 bases between. Germline CDR1 MNHNS, CDR2 SASEGT. CDR3 loop: CASPRDLGNEQFF. As DNA, the CDR3 is TGTGCCAGCCCTCGCGACTTGGGGAATGAGCAGTTCTTC.

The rearrangement uses TRBV9 and TRBJ2-5; D is undetermined. Trimming shortened V by 0 bases and J by 10 bases, and 13 bases separated the two germline ends. The CDR3 is 13 residues long. Germline CDR1 and CDR2: SGDLS and YYNGEE. The CDR3 DNA sequence: TGTGCCAGCAGCGTAGACGCCGTGGGGAACCAGTACTTC. It translates to CASSVDAVGNQYF.

The chain couples TRBV20-1 to TRBJ2-7; D possibly matches TRBD1 or TRBD2 (8 bases each). V was trimmed by 6 bases and J by 3 bases, leaving 30 bases between them. The CDR3 totals 18 residues. The germline V gene encodes CDR1 DFQATT and CDR2 SNEGSKA (reference sequence). In nucleotides, the CDR3 is TGCAGTGCCGAGTCAGGGGGCGTCGGGGGGGCCCCGGTCTACGAGCAGTACTTC. Translating gives CSAESGGVGGAPVYEQYF.

The chain is built from TRBV29-1 and TRBJ2-1, with TRBD2 as a possible D gene (6 bases). The V gene lost 8 bases and the J gene lost 4 bases, with 18 bases spanning the gap. Looked up from germline, CDR1 is SQVTM and CDR2 is ANQGSEA. This CDR3 has 14 amino acids. The CDR3 loop is CSTPGLELYNEQFF. In DNA form, the CDR3 reads TGCAGCACCCCGGGACTCGAACTTTACAATGAGCAGTTCTTC.

This chain links TRBV2 with TRBJ2-5; D gene ambiguous. The CDR3 is made up of 13 amino acids. The ends were cut back, 5 bases at V and 7 bases at J, with 14 bases in the middle. Germline V lookup: CDR1 SNHLY, CDR2 FYNNEI. The CDR3 sequence is CASSPQVLGTQYF. In nucleotides, the CDR3 is TGTGCCAGCAGTCCCCAGGTGCTGGGGACCCAGTACTTC.

The V call is TRBV20-1, the J call TRBJ2-5, with 10 bases fitting TRBD2. CDR3 length equals 16 residues. The trim removed 6 bases at V and 2 bases at J, leaving 12 bases unmatched. CDR1 DFQATT and CDR2 SNEGSKA come from the germline V gene (reference sequence). CDR3 in DNA: TGCAGTGCCCGGTTCCCCAGCGGGGGGGTTCAAGAGACCCAGTACTTC. Translating it yields CSARFPSGGVQETQYF.

The genes are TRBV4-2 and TRBJ1-1; D is uncertain. Germline values: CDR1 LGHNA, CDR2 YNFKEQ. The CDR3 sequence is 15 residues long. Deletions cut 0 bases from V and 6 bases from J, with 14 bases between. The CDR3 bases are TGTGCCAGCAGCCAAGAAAGACACGGGCTCTCTGAAGCTTTCTTT. Protein sequence: CASSQERHGLSEAFF.

This clonotype was observed a handful of times. This chain uses TRBV29-1 with TRBJ2-5; 11 nucleotides match TRBD1. Germline assignment: CDR1 SQVTM and CDR2 ANQGSEA. The CDR3 loop spans 13 amino acids. V was pared by 2 bases and J by 7 bases, with 3 bases of the junction left unmatched. The CDR3 coding sequence is TGCAGCGTTGAAAGGGACAGGGGGGGGACCCAGTACTTC. This codes for CSVERDRGGTQYF.

This clonotype was recorded a few times. The V call is TRBV20-1, the J call TRBJ1-4; no clear D gene. The CDR3 spans 13 residues. Germline lookup yields CDR1 DFQATT and CDR2 SNEGSKA (reference sequence). The ends were cut back, 3 bases at V and 4 bases at J, with 9 bases in the middle. The CDR3 here is CSASRDVNEKLFF. CDR3 nucleotides: TGCAGTGCTAGTAGGGATGTTAATGAAAAACTGTTTTTT.

This clonotype appeared a few times. V and J are TRBV12-3 or TRBV12-4 and TRBJ2-7, with TRBD2 matching 9 bases. The CDR3 loop spans 16 amino acids. The V segment lost 5 bases and the J segment 1 base; nucleotides outside the gene matches: 9. The DNA for the CDR3 is TGTGCCAGCAGTCCCCAAAGCGGGGGGCTTTCCTACGAGCAGTACTTC. Translated: CASSPQSGGLSYEQYF.

V gene TRBV4-2 combines with J gene TRBJ2-3, with 10 bases lining up with TRBD2. The CDR3 loop spans 19 amino acids. Trimming took 0 bases from V and 3 from J; bases not matched to a gene: 12. Germline V gene lookup returns CDR1 LGHNA and CDR2 YNFKEQ. CDR3 sequence reads: CASSQDPLVGAGGTDTQYF. The CDR3, as DNA: TGTGCCAGCAGCCAAGATCCCCTTGTGGGAGCGGGAGGGACAGATACGCAGTATTTT.

V is TRBV28 and J is TRBJ2-1; D is possibly TRBD1 or TRBD2 (5 bases each). Germline loops: CDR1 MDHEN, CDR2 SYDVKM. This CDR3 comprises 16 residues. V was cut by 6 bases and J by 4 bases, with 19 bases left in between. CDR3 sequence reads: CASRTSGTEAYNEQFF. The DNA for the CDR3 is TGTGCCAGCAGAACCTCAGGGACGGAGGCTTACAATGAGCAGTTCTTC.

This clonotype has only a few counts. The genes are TRBV18 and TRBJ2-1; 7 bases fit TRBD1. Germline V CDR1 and CDR2: KGHSH, LQKENI. This CDR3 contains 15 residues. With 5 bases clipped from V and 5 bases from J, the junction kept 9 bases outside the gene matches. The CDR3 region is CASSKPGQQDNEQFF. The DNA for the CDR3 is TGTGCCAGCTCAAAACCGGGACAGCAAGACAATGAGCAGTTCTTC.

This clonotype turned up a few times. This rearrangement joins TRBV12-3 or TRBV12-4 to TRBJ1-1; 9 nucleotides match TRBD1. The CDR3 runs to 13 residues. V lost 5 bases and J lost 10; bases outside the gene matches: 8. The CDR3 region is CASSDVNRGRAFF. CDR3 nucleotides: TGTGCCAGCAGTGATGTAAACAGGGGGCGAGCTTTCTTT.

J is TRBJ2-3 and V is TRBV7-9, with D perhaps TRBD1 (7 bases). Germline V CDR1 and CDR2: SEHNR, FQNEAQ (reference sequence). V lost 5 bases and J lost 6, with 24 bases in between. CDR3 length: 17 residues. The CDR3 loop is CASSARDSHSRGDTQYF. The CDR3, as DNA: TGTGCCAGCAGCGCCAGGGACAGCCATTCACGGGGGGATACGCAGTATTTT.

There are many counts of this clonotype. The rearrangement links TRBV27 to TRBJ2-1; no definite D call. CDR1 and CDR2 (germline): MNHEY, SMNVEV (reference sequence). Trimming removed 3 bases at V and 6 bases at J, with 9 bases between. This CDR3 is 13 amino acids long. The CDR3 spells CASSFVRGNEQFF. CDR3 in DNA: TGTGCCAGCAGTTTTGTTAGAGGCAATGAGCAGTTCTTC.

This clonotype was counted only a few times. The chain employs TRBV20-1 and TRBJ2-1, with D possibly called TRBD1 or TRBD2 (5 bases each). The CDR3 spans 12 residues. The V end was cut by 0 bases, the J end by 10 bases, with 10 bases between. The germline CDR1 and CDR2 sequences are DFQATT and SNEGSKA (reference sequence). CDR3 bases: TGCAGTGCTAGAGATCTAGGGGAGGAGCAGTTCTTC. Protein sequence: CSARDLGEEQFF.

The chain links TRBV12-3 or TRBV12-4 to TRBJ1-1; no clear D gene. Trimming stripped 7 bases from V and 0 bases from J, with 9 bases between. The CDR3 is 13 residues long. CDR3 in DNA: TGTGCCAGCACCCTATTGATGAACACTGAAGCTTTCTTT. Amino acid sequence: CASTLLMNTEAFF.

This clonotype was picked up a small number of times. The rearrangement uses TRBV29-1 and TRBJ2-7; D is uncertain. Trimming took off 6 bases at V and 3 bases at J, with 9 bases between the two ends. CDR3 length equals 11 residues. Per germline, CDR1 SQVTM and CDR2 ANQGSEA. In nucleotides, the CDR3 is TGCAGCGTCTCCCGAGGCTACGAGCAGTACTTC. Its translation is CSVSRGYEQYF.

The genes are TRBV4-2 and TRBJ1-6; 7 nucleotides match TRBD1. Losses at the gene ends were 3 bases for V and 8 bases for J; bases not matched to a gene: 4. This CDR3 region has 14 residues. CDR1 is LGHNA and CDR2 is YNFKEQ in the germline V gene. The DNA for the CDR3 is TGTGCCAGCAGCCAGGATACAGGGGATTCACCCCTCCACTTT. The encoded protein is CASSQDTGDSPLHF.

This chain joins TRBV3-1 and TRBJ2-1; the match to TRBD2 covers 9 bases. V lost 7 bases and J lost 2; bases outside the gene matches: 9. CDR3 length: 16 residues. CDR1 and CDR2 from the germline V gene are LGHDT and YNNKEL (reference sequence). The CDR3 is CASTLGGGGAYNEQFF. CDR3 DNA sequence: TGTGCCAGCACCCTAGGGGGCGGGGGGGCCTACAATGAGCAGTTCTTC.

Worth noting for this clonotype: Germline is not matched at one junction end, which may reflect a read error. This chain uses TRBV10-3 with TRBJ1-3; D gene unclear. Germline assignment: CDR1 ENHRY and CDR2 SYGVKD. CDR3 length: 15 residues. CDR3 sequence (DNA): TGTGCCATCAGTGAGTCGTTGGGTTCCGGAAACACCATGTATTTT. It specifies CAISESLGSGNTMYF.